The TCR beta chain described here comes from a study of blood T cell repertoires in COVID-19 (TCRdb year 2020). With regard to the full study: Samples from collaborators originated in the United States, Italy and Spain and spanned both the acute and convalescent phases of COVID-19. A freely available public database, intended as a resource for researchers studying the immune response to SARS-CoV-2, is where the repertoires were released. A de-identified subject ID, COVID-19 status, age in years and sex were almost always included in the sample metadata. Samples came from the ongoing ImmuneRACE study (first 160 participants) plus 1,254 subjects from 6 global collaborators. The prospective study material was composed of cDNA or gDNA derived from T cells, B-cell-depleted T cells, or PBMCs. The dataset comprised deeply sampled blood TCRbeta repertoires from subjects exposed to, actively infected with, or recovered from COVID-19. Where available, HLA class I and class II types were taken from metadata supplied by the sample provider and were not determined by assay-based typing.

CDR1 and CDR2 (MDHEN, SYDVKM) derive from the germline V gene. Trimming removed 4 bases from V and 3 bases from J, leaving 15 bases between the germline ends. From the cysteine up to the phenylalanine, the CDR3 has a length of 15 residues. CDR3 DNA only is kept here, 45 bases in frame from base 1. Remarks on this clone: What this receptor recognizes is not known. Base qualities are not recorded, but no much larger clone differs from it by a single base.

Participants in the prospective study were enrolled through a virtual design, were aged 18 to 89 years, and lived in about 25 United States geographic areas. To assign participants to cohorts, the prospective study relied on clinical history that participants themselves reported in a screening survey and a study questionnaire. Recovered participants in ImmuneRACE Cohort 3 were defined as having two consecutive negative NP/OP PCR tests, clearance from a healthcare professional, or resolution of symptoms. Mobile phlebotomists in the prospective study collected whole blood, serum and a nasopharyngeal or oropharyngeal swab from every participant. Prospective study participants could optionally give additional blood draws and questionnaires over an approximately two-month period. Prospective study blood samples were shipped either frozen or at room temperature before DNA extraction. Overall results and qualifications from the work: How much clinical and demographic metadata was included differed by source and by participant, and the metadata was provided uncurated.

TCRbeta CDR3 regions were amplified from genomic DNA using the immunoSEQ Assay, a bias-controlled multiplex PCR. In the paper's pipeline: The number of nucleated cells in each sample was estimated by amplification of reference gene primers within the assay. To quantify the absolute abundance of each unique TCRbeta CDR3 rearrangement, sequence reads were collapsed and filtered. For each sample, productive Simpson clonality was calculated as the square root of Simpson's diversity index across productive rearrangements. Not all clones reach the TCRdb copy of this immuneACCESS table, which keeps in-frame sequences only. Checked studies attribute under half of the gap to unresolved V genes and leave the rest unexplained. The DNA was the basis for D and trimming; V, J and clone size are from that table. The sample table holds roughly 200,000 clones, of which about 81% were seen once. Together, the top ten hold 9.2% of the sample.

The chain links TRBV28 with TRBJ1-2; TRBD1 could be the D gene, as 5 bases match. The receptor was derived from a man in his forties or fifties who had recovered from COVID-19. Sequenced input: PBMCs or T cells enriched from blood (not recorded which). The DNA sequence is TGTGCCAGCAGTTCCCGGGGGGGAGGGGACTATGGCTACACCTTC. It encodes CASSSRGGGDYGYTF.